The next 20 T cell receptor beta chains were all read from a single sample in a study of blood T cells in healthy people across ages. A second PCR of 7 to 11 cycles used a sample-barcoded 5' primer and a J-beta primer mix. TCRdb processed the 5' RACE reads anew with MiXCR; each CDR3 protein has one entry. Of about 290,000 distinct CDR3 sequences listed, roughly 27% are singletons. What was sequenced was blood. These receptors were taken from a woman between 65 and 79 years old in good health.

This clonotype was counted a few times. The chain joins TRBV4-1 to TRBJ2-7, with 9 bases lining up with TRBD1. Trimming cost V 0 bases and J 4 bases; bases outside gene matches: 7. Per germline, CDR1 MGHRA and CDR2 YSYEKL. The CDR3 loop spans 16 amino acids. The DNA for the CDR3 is TGCGCCAGCAGCCAAGAAGGGGACAGGGAAATGTACGAGCAGTACTTC. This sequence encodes CASSQEGDREMYEQYF.

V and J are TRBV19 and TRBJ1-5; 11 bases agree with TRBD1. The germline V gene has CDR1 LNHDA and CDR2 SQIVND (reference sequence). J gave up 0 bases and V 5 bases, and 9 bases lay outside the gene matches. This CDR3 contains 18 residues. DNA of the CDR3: TGTGCCAGTAGTGCCCGGGACAGGGGGAGTTATAGCAATCAGCCCCAGCATTTT. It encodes CASSARDRGSYSNQPQHF.

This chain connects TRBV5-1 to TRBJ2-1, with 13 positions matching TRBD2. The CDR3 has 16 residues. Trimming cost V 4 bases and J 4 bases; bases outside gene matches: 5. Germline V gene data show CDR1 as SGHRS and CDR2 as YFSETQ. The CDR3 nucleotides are TGCGCCAGCAGCGCAGGGACTAGCGGGGATTACAATGAGCAGTTCTTC. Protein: CASSAGTSGDYNEQFF.

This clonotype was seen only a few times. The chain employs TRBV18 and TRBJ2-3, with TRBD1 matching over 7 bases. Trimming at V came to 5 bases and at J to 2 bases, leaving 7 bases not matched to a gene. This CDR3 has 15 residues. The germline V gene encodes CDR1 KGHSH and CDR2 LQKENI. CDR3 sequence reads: CASSADRLHTDTQYF. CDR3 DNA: TGTGCCAGCTCAGCGGACAGGCTCCACACAGATACGCAGTATTTT. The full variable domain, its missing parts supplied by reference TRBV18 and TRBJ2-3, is NAGVMQNPRHLVRRRGQEARLRCSPMKGHSHVYWYRQLPEEGLKFMVYLQKENIIDESGMPKERFSAEFPKEGPSILRIQQVVRGDSAAYFCASSADRLHTDTQYFGPGTRLTVL.

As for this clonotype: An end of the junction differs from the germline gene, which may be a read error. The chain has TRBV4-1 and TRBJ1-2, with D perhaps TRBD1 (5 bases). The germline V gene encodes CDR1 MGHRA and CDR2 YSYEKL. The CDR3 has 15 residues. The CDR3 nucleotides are TGCGCCAGCAGCCCCGCGGCAGGGCATGGCTATGGCTACGCCTTC. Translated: CASSPAAGHGYGYAF.

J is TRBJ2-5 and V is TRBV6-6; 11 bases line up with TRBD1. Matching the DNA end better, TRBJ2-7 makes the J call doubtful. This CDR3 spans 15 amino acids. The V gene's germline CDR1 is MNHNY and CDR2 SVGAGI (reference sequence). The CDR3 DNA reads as TGTGCCAGCAGTAAACCGGGACAGGGGGCCTACGAGCAGTACTTC. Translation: CASSKPGQGAYEQYF.

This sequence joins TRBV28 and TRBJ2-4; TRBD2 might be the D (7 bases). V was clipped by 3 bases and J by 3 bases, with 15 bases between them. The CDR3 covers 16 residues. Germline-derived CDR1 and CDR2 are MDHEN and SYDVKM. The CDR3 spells CASSFTGASGKNIQYF. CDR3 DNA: TGTGCCAGCAGTTTTACGGGGGCTAGCGGCAAAAACATTCAGTACTTC.

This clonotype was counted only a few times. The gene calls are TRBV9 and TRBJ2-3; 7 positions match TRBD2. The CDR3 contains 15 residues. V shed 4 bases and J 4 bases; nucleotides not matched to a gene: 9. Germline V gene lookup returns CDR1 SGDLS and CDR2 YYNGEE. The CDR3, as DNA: TGTGCCAGCAGCCCACTCGGGGGGAGGGCAGATACGCAGTATTTT. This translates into CASSPLGGRADTQYF. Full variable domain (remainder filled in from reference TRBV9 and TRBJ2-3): DSGVTQTPKHLITATGQRVTLRCSPRSGDLSVYWYQQSLDQGLQFLIQYYNGEERAKGNILERFSAQQFPDLHSELNLSSLELGDSALYFCASSPLGGRADTQYFGPGTRLTVL.

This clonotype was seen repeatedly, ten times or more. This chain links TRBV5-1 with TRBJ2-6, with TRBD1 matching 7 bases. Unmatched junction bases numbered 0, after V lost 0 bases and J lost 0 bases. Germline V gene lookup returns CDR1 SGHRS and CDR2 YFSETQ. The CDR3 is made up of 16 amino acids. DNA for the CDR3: TGCGCCAGCAGCTTGGGGGACAGCTCTGGGGCCAACGTCCTGACTTTC. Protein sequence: CASSLGDSSGANVLTF.

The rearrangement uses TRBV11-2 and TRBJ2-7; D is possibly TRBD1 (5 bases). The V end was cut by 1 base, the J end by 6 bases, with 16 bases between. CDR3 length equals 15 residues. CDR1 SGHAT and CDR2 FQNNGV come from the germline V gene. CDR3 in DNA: TGTGCCAGCAGCTTAGCAGCAGGGTCAGGGTCCGAGCAGTACTTC. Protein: CASSLAAGSGSEQYF.

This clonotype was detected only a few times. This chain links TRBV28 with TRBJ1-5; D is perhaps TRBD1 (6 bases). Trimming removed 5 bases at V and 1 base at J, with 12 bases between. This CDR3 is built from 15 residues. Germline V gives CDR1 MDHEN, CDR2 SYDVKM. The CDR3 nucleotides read TGTGCCAGCAGTATTCAGGGGCCAAGCAATCAGCCCCAGCATTTT. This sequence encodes CASSIQGPSNQPQHF.

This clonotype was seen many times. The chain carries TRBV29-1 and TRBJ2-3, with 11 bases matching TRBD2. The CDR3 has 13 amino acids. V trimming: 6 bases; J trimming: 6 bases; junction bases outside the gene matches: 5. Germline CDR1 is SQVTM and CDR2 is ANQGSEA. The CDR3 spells CSVDSGRADTQYF. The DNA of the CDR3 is TGCAGCGTCGATAGCGGGAGGGCGGATACGCAGTATTTT.

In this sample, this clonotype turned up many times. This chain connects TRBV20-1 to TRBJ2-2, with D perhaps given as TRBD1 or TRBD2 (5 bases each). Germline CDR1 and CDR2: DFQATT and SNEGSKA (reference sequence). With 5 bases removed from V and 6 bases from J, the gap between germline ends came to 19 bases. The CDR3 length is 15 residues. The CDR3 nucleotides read TGCAGTGCTGGAGGTTTAGGACAATTTCCCGGGGAGCTGTTTTTT. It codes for CSAGGLGQFPGELFF.

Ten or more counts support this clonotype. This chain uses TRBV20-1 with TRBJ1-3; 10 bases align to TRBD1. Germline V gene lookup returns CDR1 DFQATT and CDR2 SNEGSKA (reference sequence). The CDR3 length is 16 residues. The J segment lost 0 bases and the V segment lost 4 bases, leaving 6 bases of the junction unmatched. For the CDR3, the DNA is TGCAGTGCTACAGACAGGGGGCGAGGCTCTGGAAACACCATATATTTT. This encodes CSATDRGRGSGNTIYF.

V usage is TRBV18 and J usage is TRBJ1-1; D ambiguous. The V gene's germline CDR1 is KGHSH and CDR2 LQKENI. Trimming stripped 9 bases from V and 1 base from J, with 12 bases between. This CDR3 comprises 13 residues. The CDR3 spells CASSGLPNTEAFF. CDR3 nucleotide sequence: TGTGCCAGTTCAGGACTCCCGAACACTGAAGCTTTCTTT.

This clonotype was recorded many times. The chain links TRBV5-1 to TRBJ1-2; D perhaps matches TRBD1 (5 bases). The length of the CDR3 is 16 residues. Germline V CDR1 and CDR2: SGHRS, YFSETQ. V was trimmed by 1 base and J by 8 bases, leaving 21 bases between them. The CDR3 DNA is TGCGCCAGCAGCTTGACGGGGGAGCAAATACCGGGGGGCTACACCTTC. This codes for CASSLTGEQIPGGYTF.

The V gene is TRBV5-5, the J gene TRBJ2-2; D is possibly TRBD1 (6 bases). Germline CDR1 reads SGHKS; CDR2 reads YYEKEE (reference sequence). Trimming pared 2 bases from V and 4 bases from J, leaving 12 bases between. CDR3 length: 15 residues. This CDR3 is CASSFEGVPTGELFF. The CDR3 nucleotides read TGTGCCAGCAGCTTTGAGGGGGTCCCCACCGGGGAGCTGTTTTTT.

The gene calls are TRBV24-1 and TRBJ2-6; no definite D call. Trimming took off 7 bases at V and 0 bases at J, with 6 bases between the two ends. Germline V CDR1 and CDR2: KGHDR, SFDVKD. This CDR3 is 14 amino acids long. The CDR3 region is CATSASSGANVLTF. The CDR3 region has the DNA TGTGCCACCAGCGCCAGCTCTGGGGCCAACGTCCTGACTTTC.

The CDR3 here is CSARDLEGPAQETQYF. The CDR3 DNA reads TGCAGTGCTAGAGATCTTGAGGGTCCCGCCCAAGAGACCCAGTACTTC. The V call is TRBV20-1, the J call TRBJ2-5; weak D call: TRBD2 (5 bases). Germline lookup yields CDR1 DFQATT and CDR2 SNEGSKA (reference sequence). Trimming stripped 0 bases from V and 1 base from J, with 15 bases between. The CDR3 sequence is 16 residues long.

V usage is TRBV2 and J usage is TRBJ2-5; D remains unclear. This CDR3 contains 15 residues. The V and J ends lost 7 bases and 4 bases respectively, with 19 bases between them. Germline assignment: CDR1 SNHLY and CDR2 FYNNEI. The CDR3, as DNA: TGTGCCAGCACCAGAAGTGCCTCTAGATTAGAGACCCAGTACTTC. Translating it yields CASTRSASRLETQYF.